This T cell receptor (beta chain) emerged from a study of T-cell memory formation after mild COVID-19. The study's findings and limits: Second-wave clones reaching peak frequency on day 37 lacked confirmed SARS-CoV-2 specificity. CD4+ contracting clones lay mainly in CM and EM, CD8+ ones in EMRA.

TCRdb redid the calling of the 5' RACE reads with MiXCR, one entry per CDR3 protein. The table lists 220,000 or so distinct CDR3 sequences, over 7.5% of them singletons. This clonotype was seen ten or more times. What it binds is unknown. The germline CDR1 and CDR2 sequences are DFQATT and SNEGSKA (reference sequence). Trimming took 2 bases from V and 7 from J, leaving 17 bases between them. This CDR3 has 14 amino acids. The chain links TRBV20-1 to TRBJ1-2; possible D gene TRBD1, 6 bases. The TCR comes from a man aged 18-30 years who had mild COVID-19 (a few samples of this study predate the infection). Cell type and time point are not known. The sample comprised PBMCs or a T cell subset sorted from them (not recorded which). CDR3 loop: CSARWGGLRRGYTF. CDR3 DNA: TGCAGTGCTAGATGGGGGGGGCTTCGACGTGGCTACACCTTC.